This T cell receptor beta chain stems from a study of control samples from healthy donors and cancer patients. Some clones are missing from TCRdb's copy, which holds only in-frame ones; the method was immunoSEQ multiplex PCR. This sample carries around 120,000 clones, around 87% of them seen once, and the ten largest clones take about 2.7%. Germline CDR1 SGHTA, CDR2 FQGTGA. This CDR3 has 16 residues. V was cut by 0 bases and J by 0 bases, with 10 bases left in between. This clone showed up just once. Sequencing input: blood. The chain has TRBV7-3 and TRBJ2-3, with D perhaps TRBD2 (6 bases). This TCR came from a man aged 60 to 69 in good health. The CDR3 loop reads CASSLTFGGSTDTQYF. CDR3 DNA: TGTGCCAGCAGCTTAACGTTCGGGGGTAGCACAGATACGCAGTATTTT.